Reported below is one T cell receptor (beta chain). In this sample, this clone turned up once. There is no known antigen for this receptor. No base quality values were provided; no much bigger clone lies one nucleotide off. This entry comes from a study of control samples from healthy donors and cancer patients (TCRdb year 2020). V and J are trimmed by 4 bases and 8 bases, and the gene matches miss 8 bases of the junction. From cysteine to phenylalanine, the CDR3 is 14 amino acids long. Left in the record is the CDR3 DNA by itself, 42 bases read in frame from the first base. From the germline V gene, CDR1 is SGDLS and CDR2 is YYNGEE. The method behind the library was the immunoSEQ multiplex PCR assay. The table was pulled from immuneACCESS by TCRdb, which kept in-frame rearrangements only. Such tables lose some clones; where checked, under half of the loss comes from unresolved V genes, and the rest has no known cause. This sample holds 100,000 to 150,000 clones; about 90% were observed only once. The ten largest make up around 2% of the sample.

Specimen: blood. The TCR sequence derives from a man in his late teens or twenties in good health. The chain employs TRBV9 and TRBJ1-4; 7 central nucleotides agree with TRBD1. This receptor has the CDR3 CASSLRQGGEKLFF. The DNA sequence is TGTGCCAGCAGCCTCCGACAGGGAGGGGAAAAACTGTTTTTT.